These 8 T cell receptor beta chains were sequenced from one sample in a study of shared clonotypes between healthy human individuals. Here immunoSEQ multiplex PCR was the method, and the copy in TCRdb shows in-frame clones only, minus some. The profile covers about 2.1 million clones, with around 93% appearing a single time and 1.5% to 2% taken by the ten largest. Selected positively for CCR7 and CD45RO-negative, naive CD8 cells excluded terminally differentiated effector memory CD45RA+ cells. The sample consisted of naive CD8+ T cells from PBMCs. The receptors were sampled from a man younger than 35 in good health. Some clones in this sample may be carry-over from other donors' samples.

For this clone: The sample carries other DNA sequences with the same CDR3. The V gene is TRBV28, the J gene TRBJ1-4; 8 bases line up with TRBD1. This CDR3 region has 14 residues. The ends lost 6 bases at V and 5 bases at J; junction bases unmatched: 5. Germline assignment: CDR1 MDHEN and CDR2 SYDVKM. CDR3 protein: CASRRTGLNEKLFF. The CDR3 bases are TGTGCCAGCAGGAGGACAGGGTTAAATGAAAAACTGTTTTTT.

The rearrangement uses TRBV29-1 and TRBJ2-7; 12 positions match TRBD2. The V and J ends lost 1 base and 2 bases, in that order; junction bases with no gene match: 9. The CDR3 sequence is 17 residues long. Germline V lookup: CDR1 SQVTM, CDR2 ANQGSEA. As DNA, the CDR3 is TGCAGCGTTGAAGTGGCCCTGACTAGCGGGAGACCCTACGAGCAGTACTTC. It codes for CSVEVALTSGRPYEQYF.

The chain uses TRBV4-3 and TRBJ2-7; tentatively, D is TRBD1 (6 bases). This CDR3 contains 14 residues. V lost 0 bases and J 3 bases, leaving 9 bases between the germline ends. Germline assignment: CDR1 LGHNA and CDR2 YSLEER. Here the CDR3 DNA reads TGCGCCAGCAGCCAAGAGTCGGACAGCTACGAGCAGTACTTC. Protein sequence: CASSQESDSYEQYF.

V and J are TRBV18 and TRBJ1-5; D is unresolved. The CDR3 loop spans 18 amino acids. Trimming removed 1 base from V and 2 bases from J, with 18 bases in between. Germline CDR1 KGHSH, CDR2 LQKENI. In DNA, the CDR3 is TGTGCCAGCTCACCACTGGACGTTAGAGCCTTCGGCAATCAGCCCCAGCATTTT. Residues: CASSPLDVRAFGNQPQHF.

The rearrangement links TRBV11-2 to TRBJ2-2; 7 bases line up with TRBD2. The CDR3 is 17 amino acids. Looked up from germline, CDR1 is SGHAT and CDR2 is FQNNGV. V shed 4 bases and J 0 bases; nucleotides not matched to a gene: 8. CDR3 amino acids: CASSSEPGLSNTGELFF. In DNA, the CDR3 is TGTGCCAGCAGCTCAGAACCGGGACTATCGAACACCGGGGAGCTGTTTTTT. Drawing the rest from reference TRBV11-2 and TRBJ2-2, the complete variable domain is EAGVAQSPRYKIIEKRQSVAFWCNPISGHATLYWYQQILGQGPKLLIQFQNNGVVDDSQLPKDRFSAERLKGVDSTLKIQPAKLEDSAVYLCASSSEPGLSNTGELFFGEGSRLTVL.

J is TRBJ2-7 and V is TRBV13, with 8 positions matching TRBD2. This CDR3 is 14 amino acids long. Germline CDR1 reads PRHDT; CDR2 reads FYEKMQ (reference sequence). V shed 5 bases and J 7 bases; nucleotides not matched to a gene: 10. Written as DNA, the CDR3 is TGTGCCAGCAGCATAACCCCTCGGGAGGGTGAGCAGTACTTC. Its protein product is CASSITPREGEQYF.

The rearrangement links TRBV29-1 to TRBJ2-7; D remains ambiguous. Germline V gene lookup returns CDR1 SQVTM and CDR2 ANQGSEA. The V end was cut by 1 base, the J end by 4 bases, with 17 bases between. The CDR3 sequence is 15 residues long. CDR3 residues: CSVEAPVGREYEQYF. CDR3 nucleotides: TGCAGCGTTGAAGCCCCCGTTGGCCGAGAGTACGAGCAGTACTTC.

The CDR3 spells CASSEVGTGGYEQYF. CDR3 in DNA: TGTGCCAGCAGTGAAGTGGGGACAGGGGGCTACGAGCAGTACTTC. The V and J genes are TRBV6-1 and TRBJ2-7; the match to TRBD1 covers 11 bases. V trimming: 1 base; J trimming: 3 bases; junction bases outside the gene matches: 2. There are 15 residues in the CDR3. Germline assignment: CDR1 MNHNS and CDR2 SASEGT.